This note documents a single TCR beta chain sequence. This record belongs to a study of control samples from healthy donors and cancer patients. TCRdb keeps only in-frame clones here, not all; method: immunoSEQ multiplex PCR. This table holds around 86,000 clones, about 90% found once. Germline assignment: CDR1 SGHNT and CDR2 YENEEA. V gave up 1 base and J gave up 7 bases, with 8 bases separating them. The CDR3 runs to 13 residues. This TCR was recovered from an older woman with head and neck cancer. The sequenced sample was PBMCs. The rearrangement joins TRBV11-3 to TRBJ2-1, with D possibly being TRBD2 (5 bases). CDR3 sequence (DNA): TGTGCCAGCAGCTTAGCATCGGGGAATGAGCAGTTCTTC. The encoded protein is CASSLASGNEQFF.